The rows below give T cell receptor beta chains drawn from one sample of a study of blood T cell repertoires in COVID-19. Sequencing used immunoSEQ multiplex PCR; TCRdb keeps in-frame clones, though not all of them. The sample has some 380,000 clones; about 89% are singletons. The sample taken for sequencing was PBMCs or T cells enriched from blood (not recorded which). These receptors all stem from a man aged 25 to 40 who had recovered from COVID-19. CDR3s include the opening cysteine and the closing phenylalanine or tryptophan. Each record gives: D gene, clone size, J gene, V gene, CDR3 protein, CDR3 DNA. D genes are given only for firm matches. For some rows the clone size is stated as once, few or many, or as a class when expanded; others skip it.

NA,NA,TRBJ2-7,TRBV6-2/TRBV6-3,CASSYPTEFSYEQYF,TGTGCCAGCAGTTACCCTACCGAGTTTTCCTACGAGCAGTACTTC
TRBD1,NA,TRBJ1-2,TRBV7-9,CASRPQGGDFSGYTF,TGTGCCAGCAGACCTCAGGGGGGTGATTTTAGTGGCTACACCTTC
NA,NA,TRBJ1-1,TRBV29-1,CSSRRLNTEAFF,TGCAGTTCTAGGAGGCTGAACACTGAAGCTTTCTTT
NA,NA,TRBJ2-7,TRBV30,CAWSPSILQAKGLYEQYF,TGTGCCTGGAGCCCTTCAATATTACAGGCAAAGGGGCTTTACGAGCAGTACTTC
NA,NA,TRBJ1-2,TRBV7-2,CASSLAGARGYTF,TGTGCCAGCAGCTTAGCTGGGGCGCGGGGCTACACCTTC
NA,NA,TRBJ1-1,TRBV19,CASRPSYGNTEAFF,TGTGCCAGTAGGCCCTCCTACGGGAACACTGAAGCTTTCTTT
TRBD1,NA,TRBJ1-2,TRBV2,CASSPTGGVGYTF,TGTGCCAGCAGTCCTACAGGGGGCGTTGGCTACACCTTC
NA,NA,TRBJ1-5,TRBV9,CASSVVGAGPQHF,TGTGCCAGCAGCGTAGTTGGCGCGGGGCCCCAGCATTTT
NA,NA,TRBJ1-2,TRBV4-1,CASSPRGEGLKAYGYTF,TGCGCCAGCAGCCCAAGGGGGGAGGGTTTGAAGGCCTATGGCTACACCTTC
NA,NA,TRBJ1-2,TRBV19,CASTMGRQNYGYTF,TGTGCCAGTACTATGGGAAGACAGAACTATGGCTACACCTTC
TRBD1,NA,TRBJ1-4,TRBV6-5,CASSSTGGNEKLFF,TGTGCCAGCAGCTCGACAGGGGGCAATGAAAAACTGTTTTTT
TRBD2,once,TRBJ2-2,TRBV11-3,CASSLGISGGTGELFF,TGTGCCAGCAGCTTAGGCATTAGCGGGGGAACCGGGGAGCTGTTTTTT
NA,once,TRBJ2-1,TRBV13,CASSSSWIVTANSYNEQFF,TGTGCCAGCAGCTCCTCTTGGATTGTGACAGCGAACTCCTACAATGAGCAGTTCTTC
NA,NA,TRBJ1-1,TRBV14,CASSLDRFKFRAFF,TGTGCCAGCAGCCTAGACAGGTTTAAGTTTAGAGCTTTCTTT
NA,NA,TRBJ2-2,TRBV15,CATRDNSNTGELFF,TGTGCCACCCGGGACAACTCGAACACCGGGGAGCTGTTTTTT
NA,NA,TRBJ2-5,TRBV4-1,CASSQERRETQYF,TGCGCCAGCAGCCAAGAACGGCGGGAGACCCAGTACTTC
TRBD1,NA,TRBJ2-7,TRBV7-8,CASSRETGVYEQYF,TGTGCCAGCAGCCGAGAAACAGGGGTCTACGAGCAGTACTTC
TRBD1,NA,TRBJ1-2,TRBV2,CASRGTAYGYTF,TGTGCCAGCAGGGGGACAGCCTATGGCTACACCTTC
TRBD1,NA,TRBJ2-1,TRBV7-8,CASSRDRHNEQFF,TGTGCCAGCAGTAGGGACAGACACAATGAGCAGTTCTTC
NA,NA,TRBJ2-1,TRBV4-1,CASSPPFPSSYNEQFF,TGCGCCAGCAGCCCCCCTTTCCCCAGCTCCTACAATGAGCAGTTCTTC
NA,NA,TRBJ2-5,TRBV2,CASRRDSQETQYF,TGTGCCAGCAGGAGGGACTCCCAAGAGACCCAGTACTTC
TRBD1,NA,TRBJ1-4,TRBV18,CASSPRDGTGANEKLFF,TGTGCCAGCTCACCACGCGATGGGACAGGGGCTAATGAAAAACTGTTTTTT
NA,NA,TRBJ2-7,TRBV6-5,CASSYSGQSSSYEQYF,TGTGCCAGCAGTTACTCGGGGCAGTCCAGCTCCTACGAGCAGTACTTC
NA,NA,TRBJ1-2,TRBV29-1,CSALVQGYGGYTF,TGCAGCGCCCTCGTTCAGGGCTACGGTGGCTACACCTTC
NA,NA,TRBJ2-3,TRBV12-3/TRBV12-4,CASSAGATQYF,TGTGCCAGCAGTGCGGGTGCTACGCAGTATTTT
NA,NA,TRBJ1-1,TRBV19,CASSIAGHPMNTEAFF,TGTGCCAGTAGTATTGCCGGACACCCCATGAACACTGAAGCTTTCTTT
NA,NA,TRBJ1-1,TRBV29-1,CSVGKGVGAFF,TGCAGCGTTGGTAAGGGGGTGGGAGCTTTCTTT
NA,NA,TRBJ2-6,TRBV6-4,CASSDSGISGANVLTF,TGTGCCAGCAGTGACTCGGGCATATCTGGGGCCAACGTCCTGACTTTC
NA,NA,TRBJ2-2,TRBV5-1,CASSSQDSNTGELFF,TGCGCCAGCAGCTCGCAGGACTCGAACACCGGGGAGCTGTTTTTT
TRBD1,NA,TRBJ2-5,TRBV7-3,CASSLTNPGQGGWETQYF,TGTGCCAGCAGCTTAACTAACCCGGGACAGGGAGGATGGGAGACCCAGTACTTC
NA,NA,TRBJ1-5,TRBV10-2,CASSGGGYSNQPQHF,TGCGCCAGCAGTGGCGGGGGATATAGCAATCAGCCCCAGCATTTT
TRBD1,NA,TRBJ1-2,TRBV7-2,CASSLQGQAGYGYTF,TGTGCCAGCAGCTTACAGGGACAGGCAGGGTATGGCTACACCTTC
NA,NA,TRBJ1-1,TRBV2,CASSEGGQGLEAFF,TGTGCCAGCAGTGAAGGGGGGCAGGGTTTGGAGGCTTTCTTT
NA,once,TRBJ1-2,TRBV4-3,CASSQDSSGGGYGYTF,TGCGCCAGCAGCCAAGACAGCTCGGGAGGAGGGTATGGCTACACCTTC
NA,NA,TRBJ1-4,TRBV4-1,CASSQDDRGFIEKLFF,TGCGCCAGCAGCCAAGATGATAGGGGCTTCATTGAAAAACTGTTTTTT
TRBD1,NA,TRBJ2-7,TRBV6-5,CASSYSGQGLSYEQYF,TGTGCCAGCAGTTACTCGGGACAGGGGCTCTCCTACGAGCAGTACTTC
NA,NA,TRBJ2-2,TRBV30,CAWSGSGELFF,TGTGCCTGGAGCGGGTCCGGGGAGCTGTTTTTT
NA,once,TRBJ1-3,TRBV11-2,CASSLDWSSGNTIYF,TGTGCCAGCAGCTTAGATTGGAGCTCTGGAAACACCATATATTTT
NA,NA,TRBJ2-7,TRBV19,CASSTRDGDEQYF,TGTGCCAGTAGCACCCGGGATGGGGACGAGCAGTACTTC
NA,NA,TRBJ2-3,TRBV2,CASSDGVVTDTQYF,TGTGCCAGCAGTGATGGAGTAGTCACAGATACGCAGTATTTT
TRBD1,NA,TRBJ1-1,TRBV7-8,CASSPGTGLGTEAFF,TGTGCCAGCAGTCCAGGGACAGGGCTTGGCACTGAAGCTTTCTTT
NA,once,TRBJ2-2,TRBV7-2,CASSLSNTGELFF,TGTGCCAGCAGCTTATCAAACACCGGGGAGCTGTTTTTT
TRBD1,NA,TRBJ1-5,TRBV18,CASSPDRALPQHF,TGTGCCAGCTCACCCGACAGGGCTCTGCCCCAGCATTTT
NA,NA,TRBJ2-1,TRBV27,CASSRGSNEQFF,TGTGCCAGCAGCCGGGGAAGCAATGAGCAGTTCTTC
NA,NA,TRBJ1-1,TRBV7-9,CASSLYRGTEAFF,TGTGCCAGCAGCCTATACCGAGGCACTGAAGCTTTCTTT
NA,NA,TRBJ1-1,TRBV14,CASSLRGGILEAFF,TGTGCCAGCAGCCTGCGGGGTGGGATCTTAGAAGCTTTCTTT
NA,once,TRBJ2-5,TRBV5-5,CASRPWAAQETQYF,TGTGCCAGCAGACCTTGGGCAGCACAAGAGACCCAGTACTTC
TRBD1,NA,TRBJ1-4,TRBV5-5,CASSAKQGARDEKLFF,TGTGCCAGCAGCGCAAAACAGGGGGCGAGAGACGAAAAACTGTTTTTT
NA,NA,TRBJ2-1,TRBV5-1,CASSRGGTVSYNEQFF,TGCGCCAGCAGCAGGGGCGGGACAGTCTCCTACAATGAGCAGTTCTTC